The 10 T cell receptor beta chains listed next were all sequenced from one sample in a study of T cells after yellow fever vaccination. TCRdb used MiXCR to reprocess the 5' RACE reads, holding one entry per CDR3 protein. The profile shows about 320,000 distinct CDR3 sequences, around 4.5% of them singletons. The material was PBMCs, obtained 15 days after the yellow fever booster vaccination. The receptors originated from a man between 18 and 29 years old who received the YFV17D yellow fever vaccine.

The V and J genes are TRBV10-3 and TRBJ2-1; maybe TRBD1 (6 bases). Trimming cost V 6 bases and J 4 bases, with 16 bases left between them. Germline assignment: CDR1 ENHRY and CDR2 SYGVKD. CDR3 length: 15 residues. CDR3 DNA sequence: TGTGCCATCAGGGGTTTCTTAGGGGGATACAATGAGCAGTTCTTC. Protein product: CAIRGFLGGYNEQFF.

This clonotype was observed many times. The CDR3 here is CASSFGSPNTEAFF. The CDR3 DNA sequence: TGTGCCAGCAGCTTTGGGTCCCCGAACACTGAAGCTTTCTTT. The chain carries TRBV7-2 and TRBJ1-1; D is undetermined. This CDR3 has 14 residues. V was cut by 3 bases and J by 1 base, with 9 bases left in between. Germline lookup yields CDR1 SGHTA and CDR2 FQGNSA.

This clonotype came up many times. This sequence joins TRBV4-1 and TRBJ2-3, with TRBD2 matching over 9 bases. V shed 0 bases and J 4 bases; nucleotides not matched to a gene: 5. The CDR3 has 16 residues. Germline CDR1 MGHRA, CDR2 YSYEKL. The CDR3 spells CASSQESGGYPDTQYF. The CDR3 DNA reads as TGCGCCAGCAGCCAAGAGAGCGGGGGGTATCCAGATACGCAGTATTTT.

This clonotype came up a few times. In DNA form, the CDR3 reads TGTGCCAGCAGCGTTTCCCCAACCTCCTACGAGCAGTACTTC. It codes for CASSVSPTSYEQYF. V is TRBV9 and J is TRBJ2-7; D ambiguous. The V end was cut by 2 bases, the J end by 0 bases, with 9 bases between. Germline-derived CDR1 and CDR2 are SGDLS and YYNGEE. This CDR3 spans 14 amino acids.

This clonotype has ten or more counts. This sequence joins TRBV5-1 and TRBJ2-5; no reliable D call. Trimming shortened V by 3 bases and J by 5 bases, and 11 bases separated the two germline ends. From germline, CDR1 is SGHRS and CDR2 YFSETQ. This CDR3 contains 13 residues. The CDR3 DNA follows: TGCGCCAGCAGCTCGAGCGCCCCGGAGACCCAGTACTTC. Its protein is CASSSSAPETQYF.

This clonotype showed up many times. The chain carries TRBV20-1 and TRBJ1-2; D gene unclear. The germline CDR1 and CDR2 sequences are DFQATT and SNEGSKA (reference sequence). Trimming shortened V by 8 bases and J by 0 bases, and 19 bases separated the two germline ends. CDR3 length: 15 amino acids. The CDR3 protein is CSQDSGRESNYGYTF. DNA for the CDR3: TGCAGTCAAGATTCGGGAAGGGAATCTAACTATGGCTACACCTTC.

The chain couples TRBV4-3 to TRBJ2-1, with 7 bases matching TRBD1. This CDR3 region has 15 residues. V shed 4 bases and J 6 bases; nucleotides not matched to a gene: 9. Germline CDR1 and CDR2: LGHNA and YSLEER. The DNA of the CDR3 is TGCGCCAGCAGCCCTACTAAGGGGGCGTCCAATGAGCAGTTCTTC. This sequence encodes CASSPTKGASNEQFF.

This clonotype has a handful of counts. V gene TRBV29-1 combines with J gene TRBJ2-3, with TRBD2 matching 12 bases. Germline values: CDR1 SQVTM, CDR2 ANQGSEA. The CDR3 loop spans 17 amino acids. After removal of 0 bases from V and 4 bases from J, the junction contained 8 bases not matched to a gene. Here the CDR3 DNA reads TGCAGCGTTGAAGACTGGACTAGCGGGGAAGCGGCAGATACGCAGTATTTT. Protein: CSVEDWTSGEAADTQYF.

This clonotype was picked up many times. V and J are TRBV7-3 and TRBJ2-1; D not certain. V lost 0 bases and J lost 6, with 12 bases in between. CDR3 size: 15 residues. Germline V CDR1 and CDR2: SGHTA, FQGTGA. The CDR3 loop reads CASSLTGLRGNEQFF. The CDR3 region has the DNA TGTGCCAGCAGCTTAACAGGGCTCCGAGGCAATGAGCAGTTCTTC.

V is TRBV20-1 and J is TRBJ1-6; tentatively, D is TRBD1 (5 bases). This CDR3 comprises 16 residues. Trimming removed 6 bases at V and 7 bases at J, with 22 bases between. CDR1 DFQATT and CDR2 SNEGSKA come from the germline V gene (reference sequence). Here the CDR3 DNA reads TGCAGTGCAAGACCCATGGGGGGGTCGGGAAATTCACCCCTCCACTTT. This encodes CSARPMGGSGNSPLHF.